This T cell receptor (beta chain) stems from a study of blood T cell repertoires in COVID-19. The protocol was immunoSEQ multiplex PCR, while the TCRdb copy is restricted to in-frame clones and leaves out a portion. The sample lists around 390,000 clones, roughly 89% seen once, with roughly a tenth in the top ten. The germline gives CDR1 SGHVS, CDR2 FQNEAQ. The CDR3 totals 14 residues. The V and J ends lost 2 bases and 2 bases respectively, with 10 bases between them. The chain links TRBV7-8 to TRBJ2-7, with D tentatively TRBD1 (5 bases). Sequencing was carried out using PBMCs or T cells enriched from blood (not recorded which). The source is a woman aged 45-60 years who had recovered from COVID-19. Written as DNA, the CDR3 is TGTGCCAGCAGCTTACAGGGTATCACCTACGAGCAGTACTTC. It translates to CASSLQGITYEQYF. Drawing the rest from reference TRBV7-8 and TRBJ2-7, the complete variable domain is GAGVSQSPRYKVAKRGQDVALRCDPISGHVSLFWYQQALGQGPEFLTYFQNEAQLDKSGLPSDRFFAERPEGSVSTLKIQRTQQEDSAVYLCASSLQGITYEQYFGPGTRLTVT.